This T cell receptor (beta chain) was recorded in a study of blood T cell dynamics during melanoma immunotherapy. Study at large: Metastatic melanoma patients received first-line pembrolizumab or nivolumab plus ipilimumab. General observations from the study: At W3, later disease-control patients showed bifurcated PBMC repertoire changes, unlike progressors.

The germline CDR1 and CDR2 sequences are MNHNS and SASEGT. The V gene end was trimmed by 5 bases and the J gene end by 4 bases; junction bases not matched to a gene: 7. The CDR3 runs to 15 residues. Using immunoSEQ multiplex PCR, the repertoire was profiled, and TCRdb retains in-frame clones only, with some absent. This sample has fewer than 12,000 clones; about 87% occur once, and the top ten carry around 6.9%. Indicated time point: week 3, after first cycle of checkpoint inhibitor. Sampling occurred pretreatment (T0) and at week 3 (W3), after cycle one of checkpoint blockade. With respect to this clone: The antigen is not known.

Sequenced here: blood, sampled from a patient treated with checkpoint blockade. The rearrangement uses TRBV6-1 and TRBJ1-4; 7 nucleotides line up with TRBD1. This receptor was obtained from a human donor with melanoma. Written as DNA, the CDR3 is TGTGCCAGCAGTCACGGGACAGAGGGTAATGAAAAACTGTTTTTT. The encoded protein is CASSHGTEGNEKLFF.